Presented here are 11 T cell receptor beta chains from one specimen sequenced in a study of blood T cell repertoires in COVID-19. Clones were sequenced by immunoSEQ multiplex PCR, and TCRdb holds only the in-frame ones, with some missing. Of 75,000 to 90,000 clones listed, more than 70% are singletons. Sequencing was carried out using peripheral blood. Receptor source: a man aged 45 to 65 with active COVID-19.

The J gene is TRBJ2-5, the V gene TRBV14; no reliable D call. V shed 4 bases and J shed 4 bases, with 10 bases lying between them. Germline loops: CDR1 SGHDN, CDR2 FVKESK. CDR3 length: 13 residues. The CDR3 bases are TGTGCCAGCAGCCCCACCCCGGGAGAGACCCAGTACTTC. This codes for CASSPTPGETQYF.

The chain couples TRBV7-8 to TRBJ2-5, with D possibly TRBD2 on 6 matching bases. Germline V gene data show CDR1 as SGHVS and CDR2 as FQNEAQ. The CDR3 has 14 residues. Deletions cut 6 bases from V and 5 bases from J, with 16 bases between. The CDR3 spells CASRKGTLAETQYF. CDR3 DNA sequence: TGTGCCAGCAGAAAAGGGACTCTCGCGGAGACCCAGTACTTC.

This rearrangement joins TRBV28 to TRBJ2-1; maybe TRBD1 (6 bases). The CDR3 runs 11 residues. Trimming shortened V by 5 bases and J by 10 bases, and 9 bases separated the two germline ends. The germline CDR1 and CDR2 sequences are MDHEN and SYDVKM. CDR3 protein: CASSLQGEQFF. In DNA form, the CDR3 reads TGTGCCAGCAGTCTCCAGGGGGAGCAGTTCTTC.

J is TRBJ2-1 and V is TRBV4-1, with D tentatively TRBD2 (5 bases). This CDR3 spans 15 amino acids. Between the trimmed V and J ends, which lost 3 bases and 9 bases, there was a span of 18 bases. Germline V CDR1 and CDR2: MGHRA, YSYEKL. The CDR3 loop is CASSHPPVLATEQFF. The CDR3 DNA reads TGCGCCAGCAGCCACCCCCCCGTGTTAGCGACTGAGCAGTTCTTC.

The V gene is TRBV12-3 or TRBV12-4, the J gene TRBJ1-1, with D possibly TRBD1 on 6 matching bases. Trimming took off 8 bases at V and 7 bases at J, with 17 bases between the two ends. This CDR3 region has 13 residues. The chain's CDR3 is CASRSRQALEAFF. CDR3 nucleotides: TGTGCCAGCCGATCAAGACAGGCGCTTGAAGCTTTCTTT.

This rearrangement joins TRBV28 to TRBJ1-4; D is unresolved. This CDR3 has 16 amino acids. The V and J ends lost 3 bases and 2 bases respectively, with 13 bases between them. The germline gives CDR1 MDHEN, CDR2 SYDVKM. The CDR3 is CASSFDTAWTNEKLFF. The CDR3 coding sequence is TGTGCCAGCAGTTTTGATACAGCTTGGACTAATGAAAAACTGTTTTTT.

This chain connects TRBV28 to TRBJ1-2; D is ambiguous. Germline V CDR1 and CDR2: MDHEN, SYDVKM. V lost 4 bases and J 5 bases, leaving 11 bases between the germline ends. The CDR3 runs to 13 residues. In DNA form, the CDR3 reads TGTGCCAGCAGTTCCCAATTGAGGTATGGCTACACCTTC. Translating it yields CASSSQLRYGYTF.

V and J are TRBV5-1 and TRBJ1-2; TRBD1 matches at 10 bases. Germline CDR1 SGHRS, CDR2 YFSETQ. With 4 bases clipped from V and 5 bases from J, the junction kept 5 bases outside the gene matches. The CDR3 runs to 14 residues. CDR3 amino acids: CASSAGQGMYGYTF. The CDR3 DNA reads as TGCGCCAGCAGCGCGGGACAGGGGATGTATGGCTACACCTTC.

The CDR3 nucleotides are TGTGCCAGTAGTATGACAGGGGCAGATACGCAGTATTTT. Encoded protein: CASSMTGADTQYF. The rearrangement links TRBV19 to TRBJ2-3; 8 bases match TRBD1. The CDR3 spans 13 residues. Trimming cost V 3 bases and J 4 bases; bases outside gene matches: 0. Per germline, CDR1 LNHDA and CDR2 SQIVND (reference sequence).

The V gene is TRBV5-1, the J gene TRBJ2-7; weak D call: TRBD2 (5 bases). The CDR3 is 14 residues long. In germline, CDR1 is SGHRS, CDR2 YFSETQ. Trimming took 3 bases from V and 2 from J, leaving 12 bases between them. The CDR3 reads CASSSVGVTYEQYF. The CDR3 DNA follows: TGCGCCAGCAGCTCTGTCGGGGTTACCTACGAGCAGTACTTC.

The table lists this clone with a count of one. This chain connects TRBV30 to TRBJ2-6; 7 nucleotides match TRBD1. Germline lookup yields CDR1 GTSNPN and CDR2 SVGIG (reference sequence). This CDR3 is 13 amino acids long. The V segment lost 7 bases and the J segment 2 bases; nucleotides outside the gene matches: 2. The CDR3 sequence: CASDRAGANVLTF. In DNA, the CDR3 is TGTGCCTCAGACAGGGCTGGGGCCAACGTCCTGACTTTC. Variable domain in full (rest from reference TRBV30 and TRBJ2-6): SQTIHQWPATLVQPVGSPLSLECTVEGTSNPNLYWYRQAAGRGLQLLFYSVGIGQISSEVPQNLSASRPQDRQFILSSKKLLLSDSGFYLCASDRAGANVLTFGAGSRLTVL.